The sequence of this T cell receptor (beta chain) was determined in a study of blood T cells in healthy people across ages. The trim removed 5 bases at V and 10 bases at J, leaving 7 bases unmatched. Germline values: CDR1 SGHTA, CDR2 FQGTGA. The CDR3 contains 15 residues. Regarding this clonotype: Antigen specificity is unknown.

A second PCR, run for about 6 to 12 cycles, used a sample-barcoded 5' primer plus a J-beta primer mix. Each TCR beta cDNA got a 12-nucleotide random molecular identifier. TCRdb used MiXCR to reprocess the 5' RACE reads, holding one entry per CDR3 protein. Here the sample spans over 1,500,000 distinct CDR3 sequences, about 39% being singletons. Study findings and constraints: Roughly linear age-related decline in beta diversity appeared, significant by age around 42.

Isolation recovered at least 6.5 million PBMCs from every sample. The rearrangement links TRBV7-3 to TRBJ2-1; 14 nucleotides line up with TRBD2. The material sequenced was blood. The receptor comes from a human donor in good health. In DNA form, the CDR3 reads TGTGCCAGCAGCGTGACTAGCGGGGGGGCCGAGGAGCAGTTCTTC. Translated: CASSVTSGGAEEQFF.